These 18 T cell receptor beta chains were all obtained from the same sample, sequenced in a study of response to subunit inactivated influenza vaccine. TCRdb re-called the RT-PCR reads through MiXCR, storing one row per CDR3 protein. In the table there are 750,000 to 850,000 distinct CDR3 sequences, roughly 18% of which are singletons. Here the sequenced sample was PBMCs from blood, taken 5 to 6 days after vaccination. The receptors originated from a man aged 50-60 years who received an inactivated influenza vaccine.

This clonotype was recorded once. The chain recombines TRBV28 with TRBJ2-5; 10 bases map to TRBD2. The CDR3 sequence is 15 residues long. The junction had 7 bases not matched to a gene; V was cut back by 5 bases and J by 4 bases. Germline CDR1 and CDR2: MDHEN and SYDVKM. The CDR3 reads CASSLGTSAGETQYF. CDR3 DNA: TGTGCCAGCAGTCTCGGGACTAGCGCAGGAGAGACCCAGTACTTC.

This clonotype came up a few times. This rearrangement joins TRBV18 to TRBJ2-5; D ambiguous. Trimming removed 0 bases at V and 5 bases at J, with 7 bases between. Germline V gene data show CDR1 as KGHSH and CDR2 as LQKENI. The CDR3 has 13 amino acids. The CDR3 nucleotides are TGTGCCAGCTCACCACCGATGAGGGAGACCCAGTACTTC. It yields the protein CASSPPMRETQYF.

The rearrangement links TRBV6-1 to TRBJ2-1, with TRBD2 as a possible D gene (6 bases). The germline V gene has CDR1 MNHNS and CDR2 SASEGT. This CDR3 contains 15 residues. The V gene lost 7 bases and the J gene lost 2 bases, with 15 bases spanning the gap. The chain's CDR3 is CASTPGGAPYNEQFF. The CDR3 region has the DNA TGTGCCAGCACCCCGGGCGGGGCCCCCTACAATGAGCAGTTCTTC.

This clonotype was found a few times. The CDR3 sequence: CSVFSGNTIYF. In nucleotides, the CDR3 is TGCAGCGTCTTTTCTGGAAACACCATATATTTT. The gene calls are TRBV29-1 and TRBJ1-3; D remains unclear. Looked up from germline, CDR1 is SQVTM and CDR2 is ANQGSEA. Trimming pared 6 bases from V and 1 base from J, leaving 4 bases between. The CDR3 consists of 11 residues. Full variable domain (missing parts from reference TRBV29-1 and TRBJ1-3): SAVISQKPSRDICQRGTSLTIQCQVDSQVTMMFWYRQQPGQSLTLIATANQGSEATYESGFVIDKFPISRPNLTFSTLTVSNMSPEDSSIYLCSVFSGNTIYFGEGSWLTVV.

This clonotype appeared a few times. The chain combines TRBV11-1 with TRBJ2-1, with TRBD1 identical over 7 bases. The V gene end was trimmed by 3 bases and the J gene end by 7 bases; junction bases not matched to a gene: 9. Germline V CDR1 and CDR2: SGHAT, FQDESV (reference sequence). CDR3 size: 15 residues. The DNA of the CDR3 is TGTGCCAGCAGCTTGGAAGGGGGCCTTTTGAATGAGCAGTTCTTC. As protein: CASSLEGGLLNEQFF.

This clonotype has just a few counts. The chain has TRBV5-1 and TRBJ1-1; 8 positions agree with TRBD1. Germline CDR1 is SGHRS and CDR2 is YFSETQ. This CDR3 is built from 14 residues. V shed 4 bases and J 2 bases; nucleotides not matched to a gene: 4. The CDR3, as DNA: TGCGCCAGCAGCGGACAGGGACAAAACACTGAAGCTTTCTTT. This codes for CASSGQGQNTEAFF.

The chain is built from TRBV20-1 and TRBJ1-2, with 8 bases fitting TRBD1. The V gene's germline CDR1 is DFQATT and CDR2 SNEGSKA (reference sequence). The CDR3 extends over 14 amino acids. The CDR3 loop is CRLPPGRGHGGYTF. The CDR3 coding sequence is TGCAGGCTGCCTCCTGGCAGGGGGCATGGTGGCTACACCTTC.

The CDR3: CSAPPGPGSSTDTQYF. In nucleotides, the CDR3 is TGCAGTGCCCCCCCTGGCCCAGGGTCAAGCACAGATACGCAGTATTTT. The chain recombines TRBV20-1 with TRBJ2-3, with D perhaps matching TRBD1 (5 bases). Germline values: CDR1 DFQATT, CDR2 SNEGSKA (reference sequence). The CDR3 length is 16 residues. V was trimmed by 6 bases and J by 0 bases, leaving 19 bases between them.

The chain couples TRBV6-1 to TRBJ2-5; TRBD2 is a possible D gene (5 bases). CDR1 is MNHNS, CDR2 SASEGT, per germline. V lost 5 bases and J 5 bases, leaving 15 bases between the germline ends. The CDR3 is 14 residues long. The CDR3 reads CASSSGRFGETQYF. The CDR3 DNA reads TGTGCCAGCAGTAGCGGACGTTTCGGGGAGACCCAGTACTTC.

Only a few counts were recorded for this clonotype. V is TRBV18 and J is TRBJ2-2; TRBD1 aligns across 8 bases. After removal of 3 bases from V and 3 bases from J, the junction contained 6 bases not matched to a gene. CDR3 length: 16 residues. The germline V gene encodes CDR1 KGHSH and CDR2 LQKENI. The CDR3 loop reads CASSPLGQGDTGELFF. Here the CDR3 DNA reads TGTGCCAGCTCACCCCTAGGACAGGGAGACACCGGGGAGCTGTTTTTT.

This clonotype has only a few counts. The chain uses TRBV4-2 and TRBJ1-3; no clear D. CDR3 length: 16 amino acids. CDR1 LGHNA and CDR2 YNFKEQ come from the germline V gene. V shed 1 base and J shed 0 bases, with 10 bases lying between them. This CDR3 is CASSQAPNPSGNTIYF. Written as DNA, the CDR3 is TGTGCCAGCAGCCAAGCTCCGAATCCCTCTGGAAACACCATATATTTT.

This clonotype was picked up a small number of times. CDR3: CASSFSTGVHEQYF. The CDR3 DNA sequence: TGTGCCAGCAGCTTCTCGACAGGGGTTCACGAGCAGTACTTC. The rearrangement uses TRBV7-2 and TRBJ2-7; 8 bases agree with TRBD1. Trimming took 3 bases from V and 5 from J; bases not matched to a gene: 6. The CDR3 loop spans 14 amino acids. The germline V gene encodes CDR1 SGHTA and CDR2 FQGNSA.

This clonotype has a count of ten or more. The chain is built from TRBV20-1 and TRBJ2-7; TRBD1 agrees at 10 bases. J gave up 9 bases and V 6 bases, and 11 bases lay outside the gene matches. Germline V gene data show CDR1 as DFQATT and CDR2 as SNEGSKA (reference sequence). This CDR3 comprises 13 residues. In DNA form, the CDR3 reads TGCAGTGCACCGGGGACAGGGGTTTCCGGGCAGTACTTC. Its protein product is CSAPGTGVSGQYF.

The rearrangement links TRBV11-2 to TRBJ2-1; D is ambiguous. V dropped 5 bases and J dropped 9 bases, with 11 bases sitting between them. Germline CDR1 reads SGHAT; CDR2 reads FQNNGV. The length of the CDR3 is 12 residues. The CDR3 reads CASSPAYGEQFF. In DNA, the CDR3 is TGTGCCAGCAGCCCCGCCTACGGTGAGCAGTTCTTC.

This clonotype occurred many times. The V gene is TRBV7-2, the J gene TRBJ2-7; tentatively, D is TRBD1 (6 bases). The CDR3 contains 12 residues. CDR1 and CDR2 from the germline V gene are SGHTA and FQGNSA. Trimming shortened V by 5 bases and J by 5 bases, and 10 bases separated the two germline ends. The CDR3 DNA reads as TGTGCCAGCAGCCAACAGGGACACGAGCAGTACTTC. It encodes CASSQQGHEQYF.

V and J are TRBV27 and TRBJ2-3; D call uncertain. V was shortened by 4 bases and J by 4 bases, with 12 bases between the two germline ends. The CDR3 contains 14 residues. The germline V gene has CDR1 MNHEY and CDR2 SMNVEV (reference sequence). CDR3 DNA sequence: TGTGCCAGCAGTTATCGGACCGTTTCAGATACGCAGTATTTT. Protein: CASSYRTVSDTQYF.

The chain couples TRBV28 to TRBJ2-1; TRBD1 matches 11 bases. This CDR3 comprises 15 residues. The V gene's germline CDR1 is MDHEN and CDR2 SYDVKM. With V trimmed by 6 bases and J by 2 bases, 3 bases remained unmatched. The CDR3 DNA reads as TGTGCCAGCAGCAAGGGACAGGGGGCCTACAATGAGCAGTTCTTC. The encoded protein is CASSKGQGAYNEQFF. Drawing the rest from reference TRBV28 and TRBJ2-1, the complete variable domain is DVKVTQSSRYLVKRTGEKVFLECVQDMDHENMFWYRQDPGLGLRLIYFSYDVKMKEKGDIPEGYSVSREKKERFSLILESASTNQTSMYLCASSKGQGAYNEQFFGPGTRLTVL.

This clonotype was counted only a few times. The chain uses TRBV5-6 and TRBJ2-3, with D possibly being TRBD2 (5 bases). The CDR3 is 16 residues long. The germline V gene has CDR1 SGHDT and CDR2 YYEEEE. V was shortened by 0 bases and J by 1 base, with 12 bases between the two germline ends. As DNA, the CDR3 is TGTGCCAGCAGCTTGGTGGTTTTGGAGGGCACAGATACGCAGTATTTT. Translating it yields CASSLVVLEGTDTQYF. The entire variable domain, with the rest obtained from reference TRBV5-6 and TRBJ2-3, is as follows: DAGVTQSPTHLIKTRGQQVTLRCSPKSGHDTVSWYQQALGQGPQFIFQYYEEEERQRGNFPDRFSGHQFPNYSSELNVNALLLGDSALYLCASSLVVLEGTDTQYFGPGTRLTVL.